This section outlines one T cell receptor (beta chain) sequence together with its context. Its specificity is not known. The sample originates from a study of T cell responses to AZD1222 COVID-19 vaccine. Overall study: Pooled together were second doses at about 4 or about 12 weeks.

Libraries were prepared by immunoSEQ multiplex PCR; TCRdb keeps only in-frame clonotypes and omits some of them. The table lists about 130,000 clones, approximately 93% of them singletons, with approximately 3.4% in the top ten. The CDR3 is 17 amino acids. CDR1 is KGHSH, CDR2 LQKENI, per germline. V shed 6 bases, J shed 8 bases, and the junction held 17 bases outside the gene matches. The study, taken as a whole, reports: Only five to seven AZD1222 recipients were seropositive at baseline. Nearly half of spike-specific TCRs reportedly go after variant regions that carry no mutations.

The V call is TRBV18, the J call TRBJ1-4, with 8 bases lining up with TRBD1. The source was peripheral blood, collected on day 0 of AZD1222 vaccination. This TCR derives from an adult in good health. This CDR3 is CASSHGQGPQLAEKLFF. The DNA for the CDR3 is TGTGCCAGCTCCCACGGACAGGGCCCTCAACTAGCCGAAAAACTGTTTTTT.